The rows below give T cell receptor beta chains drawn from one sample of a study of graft-versus-host responses after intestinal transplantation. The repertoire was sequenced with immunoSEQ multiplex PCR; TCRdb's copy has only in-frame clones and lacks some. The profile covers some 7,000 clones, with more than 30% appearing a single time and around 3.9% taken by the ten largest. The material sequenced was alloreactive CD8+ T cells from a mixed lymphocyte reaction culture, taken before transplantation. Receptor source: a human patient who was an organ donor for intestinal transplantation. Each CDR3 is given with its conserved first and last residue. The order of the fields is D gene, V gene, J gene, clone size, CDR3 DNA, CDR3 protein. D genes are given only for firm matches. Clone size is shown for a subset of rows, as once, few, many or a class of expanded clone.

D: -
V: TRBV6-1
J: TRBJ1-6
size: large
DNA: TGTGCCAGCAGTGAAGGATCAGCGATTAATTCACCCCTCCACTTT
CDR3: CASSEGSAINSPLHF

D: -
V: TRBV6-5
J: TRBJ1-2
size: few
DNA: TGTGCCAGCAAGAGGGTTTTCGGCTATGGCTACACCTTC
CDR3: CASKRVFGYGYTF

D: -
V: TRBV29-1
J: TRBJ2-7
size: few
DNA: TGCAGCGGGGTAAGCGGAAGCTCCTACGAGCAGTACTTC
CDR3: CSGVSGSSYEQYF

D: TRBD1
V: TRBV7-9
J: TRBJ1-2
size: -
DNA: TGTGCCAGCAGCGAAAGGCCGGGACAGCTTAATGGCTACACCTTC
CDR3: CASSERPGQLNGYTF

D: TRBD1
V: TRBV19
J: TRBJ2-7
size: -
DNA: TGTGCCAGTAAACCCGGGACAGGGTCCTACGAGCAGTACTTC
CDR3: CASKPGTGSYEQYF

D: -
V: TRBV4-1
J: TRBJ1-1
size: -
DNA: TGCGCCAGCAGCCAAGATCGCTACAGGGAGGGGACTGAAGCTTTCTTT
CDR3: CASSQDRYREGTEAFF

D: TRBD1
V: TRBV18
J: TRBJ1-1
size: -
DNA: TGTGCCAGCTCACCACACCGAACAGGGGTGATGGATACTGAAGCTTTCTTT
CDR3: CASSPHRTGVMDTEAFF

D: TRBD2
V: TRBV2
J: TRBJ2-2
size: -
DNA: TGTGCCAGCAGTGCCTCCACTAGCGGGATATGGGGAACCGGGGAGCTGTTTTTT
CDR3: CASSASTSGIWGTGELFF

D: -
V: TRBV5-1
J: TRBJ2-7
size: few
DNA: TGCGCCAGCAGCCCGGATATTGGGGGGAAAAACTACGAGCAGTACTTC
CDR3: CASSPDIGGKNYEQYF

D: -
V: TRBV11-2
J: TRBJ2-7
size: -
DNA: TGTGCCAGCAGCTTAGTTGAGGTGGCCTACGAGCAGTACTTC
CDR3: CASSLVEVAYEQYF

D: TRBD1
V: TRBV10-3
J: TRBJ1-2
size: few
DNA: TGTGCCATCAGCGCAATAGGGGGCCGCGGCTACACCTTC
CDR3: CAISAIGGRGYTF

D: TRBD2
V: TRBV7-8
J: TRBJ2-7
size: -
DNA: TGTGCCAGCAGCCCATTTCCTAGCGGGAGCTCCTACGAGCAGTACTTC
CDR3: CASSPFPSGSSYEQYF

D: -
V: TRBV2
J: TRBJ2-3
size: few
DNA: TGTGCCAGCAGGTCGGAGTTAGGGGTTAGTTCCACAGATACGCAGTATTTT
CDR3: CASRSELGVSSTDTQYF

D: -
V: TRBV6-5
J: TRBJ1-2
size: few
DNA: TGTGCCAGCAAACGACAGGCCCGGCTGGTTGGCTACACCTTC
CDR3: CASKRQARLVGYTF

D: TRBD1
V: TRBV2
J: TRBJ1-2
size: -
DNA: TGTGCCAGCAGTGGACTGACGGGACAGCCCAACTATGGCTACACCTTC
CDR3: CASSGLTGQPNYGYTF

D: TRBD2
V: TRBV7-3
J: TRBJ2-2
size: -
DNA: TGTGCCAGCAGCAATGGGACTAGCAGGAACACCGGGGAGCTGTTTTTT
CDR3: CASSNGTSRNTGELFF

D: TRBD2
V: TRBV5-1
J: TRBJ2-5
size: -
DNA: TGCGCCAGCAGCTTGGCTACCCTAATAGCGGGGCCCCTAGAGACCCAGTACTTC
CDR3: CASSLATLIAGPLETQYF

D: -
V: TRBV29-1
J: TRBJ2-3
size: few
DNA: TGCAGCGTTGAAGAGGGGACTTCAGATACGCAGTATTTT
CDR3: CSVEEGTSDTQYF

D: TRBD1
V: TRBV11-3
J: TRBJ2-5
size: -
DNA: TGTGCCAGCAGCCCCCGACAGGGGCCTAACCAAGAGACCCAGTACTTC
CDR3: CASSPRQGPNQETQYF

D: TRBD1
V: TRBV4-1
J: TRBJ2-7
size: few
DNA: TGCGCCAGCAGCCAAGTGTATAACAGGGGCAACGAGCAGTACTTC
CDR3: CASSQVYNRGNEQYF

D: TRBD1
V: TRBV19
J: TRBJ1-2
size: medium-sized
DNA: TGTGCCAGTAGTATAAACTCCGGGACAGGGTATGGCTACACCTTC
CDR3: CASSINSGTGYGYTF

D: -
V: TRBV5-1
J: TRBJ1-1
size: -
DNA: TGCGCCAGCAGTTCAGGGCCGGGGAACACTGAAGCTTTCTTT
CDR3: CASSSGPGNTEAFF

D: -
V: TRBV25-1
J: TRBJ1-2
size: few
DNA: TGTGCCAGCAGTGAATTAAAGGGGCGGACCTATGGCTACACCTTC
CDR3: CASSELKGRTYGYTF

D: -
V: TRBV7-9
J: TRBJ1-3
size: few
DNA: TGTGCCAGCAGCTTAGCACCCTTGGGGCCAAACACCATATATTTT
CDR3: CASSLAPLGPNTIYF

D: -
V: TRBV9
J: TRBJ2-2
size: -
DNA: TGTGCCAGCAGCGCCGTAGCTGTGGGCACCGGGGAGCTGTTTTTT
CDR3: CASSAVAVGTGELFF

D: -
V: TRBV11-3
J: TRBJ2-7
size: few
DNA: TGTGCCAGCTCGGAGGGCCGAATCGAGCAGTACTTC
CDR3: CASSEGRIEQYF

D: TRBD1
V: TRBV4-2
J: TRBJ1-2
size: -
DNA: TGTGCCAGCAGCCAGACAGGGGTACGGGGCTACACCTTC
CDR3: CASSQTGVRGYTF

D: -
V: TRBV21-1
J: TRBJ1-2
size: few
DNA: TGTGCCAGCAGCAATTCCAGGGACTATGGCTACACCTTC
CDR3: CASSNSRDYGYTF

D: -
V: TRBV14
J: TRBJ1-3
size: -
DNA: TGTGCCAGCAGCCACCTCACTCACAGGTCCCCTGGAAACACCATATATTTT
CDR3: CASSHLTHRSPGNTIYF

D: -
V: TRBV10-2
J: TRBJ2-1
size: few
DNA: TGCGCCAGCAGTGACTATCTAGTGGTGGGTGAGCAGTTCTTC
CDR3: CASSDYLVVGEQFF

D: -
V: TRBV14
J: TRBJ2-5
size: once
DNA: TGTGCCAGCAGCCAAGGGGGCAGTGAATTCCAAGAGACCCAGTACTTC
CDR3: CASSQGGSEFQETQYF

D: TRBD1
V: TRBV6-6
J: TRBJ2-7
size: -
DNA: TGTGCCAGCAGAGACAGGGTAATCCACGAGCAGTACTTC
CDR3: CASRDRVIHEQYF

D: -
V: TRBV21-1
J: TRBJ1-2
size: -
DNA: TGTGCCAGCAACTCAGGAGGGGACAGGCCTTCTAACTATGGCTACACCTTC
CDR3: CASNSGGDRPSNYGYTF

D: -
V: TRBV10-3
J: TRBJ2-7
size: medium-sized
DNA: TGTGCCATCAGTGAGTCGGCAGGGGCCTTTTACGAGCAGTACTTC
CDR3: CAISESAGAFYEQYF

D: TRBD2
V: TRBV5-1
J: TRBJ2-3
size: -
DNA: TGCGCCAGCAGCTATGAGCGGGGGACTCTTACTAGCACAGATACGCAGTATTTT
CDR3: CASSYERGTLTSTDTQYF

D: TRBD1
V: TRBV4-1
J: TRBJ2-7
size: few
DNA: TGCGCCAGCAGCCAAAAGAGCATTTTTTTTGACAGGGTAGTGTACGAGCAGTACTTC
CDR3: CASSQKSIFFDRVVYEQYF

D: -
V: TRBV7-8
J: TRBJ1-3
size: few
DNA: TGTGCCAGCAGCTTACCTATGGGTGGAGGTTCCTCTGGAAACACCATATATTTT
CDR3: CASSLPMGGGSSGNTIYF

D: -
V: TRBV6-4
J: TRBJ1-5
size: few
DNA: TGTGCCAGCAAACAGGGCTATAGCAATCAGCCCCAGCATTTT
CDR3: CASKQGYSNQPQHF

D: -
V: TRBV6-1
J: TRBJ1-1
size: -
DNA: TGTGCCAGCAACATCGTGATCAGGGACACTGAAGCTTTCTTT
CDR3: CASNIVIRDTEAFF

D: TRBD1
V: TRBV27
J: TRBJ2-7
size: -
DNA: TGTGCCAGCAGTTTAGGACAGGGGGCTTACGAGCAGTACTTC
CDR3: CASSLGQGAYEQYF

D: -
V: TRBV25-1
J: TRBJ1-5
size: -
DNA: TGTGCCAGCAGTGAGGCGAAATCGCCGGGGGGGAGAAATCAGCCCCAGCATTTT
CDR3: CASSEAKSPGGRNQPQHF

D: TRBD2
V: TRBV4-1
J: TRBJ2-3
size: -
DNA: TGCGCCAGCAGCCAACAAGGGAGCGGGAGCTCTAGCACAGATACGCAGTATTTT
CDR3: CASSQQGSGSSSTDTQYF

D: TRBD1
V: TRBV6-7
J: TRBJ2-3
size: -
DNA: TGTGCCAGCAGTTACCGGACAGGGTTCTCGGATACGCAGTATTTT
CDR3: CASSYRTGFSDTQYF

D: -
V: TRBV27
J: TRBJ1-4
size: -
DNA: TGTGCCAGCCTTCAACTAGGGGAAAAACTGTTTTTT
CDR3: CASLQLGEKLFF

D: TRBD1
V: TRBV7-9
J: TRBJ1-2
size: -
DNA: TGTGCCAGCAGCCCGGACAGGGGGCTGGATGGCTACACCTTC
CDR3: CASSPDRGLDGYTF

D: -
V: TRBV7-9
J: TRBJ1-1
size: few
DNA: TGTGCCAGCAGCTTTTACTACAGGAGGGAGAGCACTGAAGCTTTCTTT
CDR3: CASSFYYRRESTEAFF

D: -
V: TRBV4-1
J: TRBJ1-1
size: few
DNA: TGCGCCAGCAGCCAAGTTAGGGGTGACACTGAAGCTTTCTTT
CDR3: CASSQVRGDTEAFF

D: -
V: TRBV4-1
J: TRBJ1-5
size: few
DNA: TGCGCCAGCAGCCCCCCCCTTACAGCCAATCAGCCCCAGCATTTT
CDR3: CASSPPLTANQPQHF

D: TRBD1
V: TRBV18
J: TRBJ1-2
size: -
DNA: TGTGCCAGCTCTTCCGGACAGGTCTATGGCTACACCTTC
CDR3: CASSSGQVYGYTF

D: -
V: TRBV27
J: TRBJ2-1
size: -
DNA: TGTGCCAGCAGTGTGGGAATTCGGGGTGAGCAGTTCTTC
CDR3: CASSVGIRGEQFF